Following are 23 T cell receptor beta chains from one sample sequenced in a study of cytomegalovirus exposure and HLA in healthy donors. The PCR ran on 60 Vbeta and 13 Jbeta primers. Some clones are missing from TCRdb's copy, which holds only in-frame ones; the method was immunoSEQ multiplex PCR. The sample consists of roughly 150,000 clones, roughly 70% of them appearing once. Sequencing was done on a sample of PBMCs. These receptors originate from a male donor in good health and CMV-seronegative.

The chain employs TRBV6-1 and TRBJ1-1; D is uncertain. Germline loops: CDR1 MNHNS, CDR2 SASEGT. This CDR3 contains 14 residues. V shed 7 bases and J shed 4 bases, with 16 bases lying between them. In DNA form, the CDR3 reads TGTGCCAGCACCCGACAAACAGAGAGCACTGAAGCTTTCTTT. Translating it yields CASTRQTESTEAFF.

The V call is TRBV7-2, the J call TRBJ2-5; D is perhaps TRBD1 (6 bases). V lost 1 base to trimming and J lost 5 bases, with 11 bases between them. The CDR3 consists of 14 residues. Germline CDR1 SGHTA, CDR2 FQGNSA. CDR3 protein: CASSLVGAPETQYF. The CDR3 DNA reads TGTGCCAGCAGCTTAGTGGGGGCCCCCGAGACCCAGTACTTC.

This clone was observed a few times. J is TRBJ1-5 and V is TRBV5-8, with a possible D match to TRBD1 (5 bases). Germline lookup yields CDR1 SGHTS and CDR2 YDEGEE. This CDR3 has 16 amino acids. V was trimmed by 4 bases and J by 5 bases, leaving 19 bases between them. The CDR3 DNA sequence: TGTGCCAGCAGCGTCACAGGAGCCAGTAGAGATCAGCCCCAGCATTTT. It yields the protein CASSVTGASRDQPQHF. Full variable domain (remainder filled in from reference TRBV5-8 and TRBJ1-5): EAGVTQSPTHLIKTRGQQATLRCSPISGHTSVYWYQQALGLGLQFLLWYDEGEERNRGNFPPRFSGRQFPNYSSELNVNALELEDSALYLCASSVTGASRDQPQHFGDGTRLSIL.

This chain uses TRBV19 with TRBJ2-7, with D unclear. The CDR3 sequence is 14 residues long. The germline V gene has CDR1 LNHDA and CDR2 SQIVND (reference sequence). Deletions cut 7 bases from V and 2 bases from J, with 15 bases between. The CDR3 DNA reads as TGTGCCAGTACCAGCTCCTCGGGTGCCTACGAGCAGTACTTC. It translates to CASTSSSGAYEQYF. The full variable domain, rest sourced from reference TRBV19 and TRBJ2-7, is DGGITQSPKYLFRKEGQNVTLSCEQNLNHDAMYWYRQDPGQGLRLIYYSQIVNDFQKGDIAEGYSVSREKKESFPLTVTSAQKNPTAFYLCASTSSSGAYEQYFGPGTRLTVT.

V gene TRBV28 combines with J gene TRBJ2-1, with 7 bases that match TRBD1. The CDR3 runs to 16 residues. Germline CDR1 reads MDHEN; CDR2 reads SYDVKM. The V and J ends lost 7 bases and 4 bases, in that order; junction bases with no gene match: 13. DNA of the CDR3: TGTGCCAGCACCCCAACCGGGACAGAGGCTTACAATGAGCAGTTCTTC. This encodes CASTPTGTEAYNEQFF. Full variable domain (missing parts from reference TRBV28 and TRBJ2-1): DVKVTQSSRYLVKRTGEKVFLECVQDMDHENMFWYRQDPGLGLRLIYFSYDVKMKEKGDIPEGYSVSREKKERFSLILESASTNQTSMYLCASTPTGTEAYNEQFFGPGTRLTVL.

The chain is built from TRBV7-2 and TRBJ2-7; TRBD1 is a possible D gene (6 bases). Germline assignment: CDR1 SGHTA and CDR2 FQGNSA. Trimming took 5 bases from V and 2 from J, leaving 10 bases between them. The CDR3 covers 13 residues. CDR3 nucleotide sequence: TGTGCCAGCAGCCAGGGGCCGACCTACGAGCAGTACTTC. This gives the protein CASSQGPTYEQYF.

This chain connects TRBV18 to TRBJ1-1; D is unclear. The CDR3 sequence is 15 residues long. V lost 4 bases and J lost 5, with 17 bases in between. Germline loops: CDR1 KGHSH, CDR2 LQKENI. This CDR3 is CASSHETSLRTEAFF. CDR3 sequence (DNA): TGTGCCAGCTCACATGAGACTTCGCTGAGGACTGAAGCTTTCTTT.

This clone came up a few times. The chain joins TRBV11-3 to TRBJ2-7, with 7 bases aligning to TRBD1. Germline V gene sequence: CDR1 SGHNT, CDR2 YENEEA. The J segment lost 2 bases and the V segment lost 6 bases, leaving 4 bases of the junction unmatched. CDR3 length: 13 residues. The chain's CDR3 is CASSKGQAYEQYF. CDR3 DNA: TGTGCCAGCAGTAAAGGACAGGCCTACGAGCAGTACTTC.

This chain connects TRBV7-9 to TRBJ1-6; 8 bases map to TRBD1. Germline lookup yields CDR1 SEHNR and CDR2 FQNEAQ (reference sequence). The length of the CDR3 is 14 residues. V was clipped by 1 base and J by 7 bases; unmatched bases: 0. CDR3 nucleotide sequence: TGTGCCAGCAGCTTAGGGACAGGGAATTCACCCCTCCACTTT. Protein sequence: CASSLGTGNSPLHF.

This chain joins TRBV11-2 and TRBJ2-7, with TRBD1 matching 9 bases. Germline trimming cut 5 bases from V and 4 bases from J; bases unmatched to any gene: 3. Germline V gene lookup returns CDR1 SGHAT and CDR2 FQNNGV. This CDR3 contains 13 residues. CDR3 protein: CASSVTGGYEQYF. The CDR3 bases are TGTGCCAGCAGCGTGACAGGGGGATACGAGCAGTACTTC.

Only a few counts were recorded for this clone. The chain combines TRBV9 with TRBJ1-3; D remains ambiguous. This CDR3 has 16 residues. Germline V gives CDR1 SGDLS, CDR2 YYNGEE. V was cut by 3 bases and J by 0 bases, with 13 bases left in between. The CDR3 spells CASSGPTPRSGNTIYF. The DNA for the CDR3 is TGTGCCAGCAGCGGACCGACTCCGCGCTCTGGAAACACCATATATTTT. Full variable domain (remainder filled in from reference TRBV9 and TRBJ1-3): DSGVTQTPKHLITATGQRVTLRCSPRSGDLSVYWYQQSLDQGLQFLIQYYNGEERAKGNILERFSAQQFPDLHSELNLSSLELGDSALYFCASSGPTPRSGNTIYFGEGSWLTVV.

The V call is TRBV28, the J call TRBJ1-2; no reliable D call. Trimming removed 5 bases at V and 0 bases at J, with 4 bases between. CDR1 is MDHEN, CDR2 SYDVKM, per germline. This CDR3 has 12 amino acids. The CDR3 coding sequence is TGTGCCAGCAGTCCCACTAACTATGGCTACACCTTC. It codes for CASSPTNYGYTF.

The genes are TRBV4-1 and TRBJ2-7; D is ambiguous. V was pared by 3 bases and J by 0 bases, with 9 bases between. Germline V gene sequence: CDR1 MGHRA, CDR2 YSYEKL. The CDR3 is 14 amino acids. CDR3: CASSQVESSYEQYF. CDR3 bases: TGCGCCAGCAGCCAGGTCGAGAGCTCCTACGAGCAGTACTTC.

This clone was observed once. The genes are TRBV4-2 and TRBJ2-1; 11 nucleotides match TRBD2. The V gene's germline CDR1 is LGHNA and CDR2 YNFKEQ. This CDR3 has 16 amino acids. With V trimmed by 0 bases and J by 4 bases, 2 bases remained unmatched. CDR3 coding DNA: TGTGCCAGCAGCCAAGATGGGACTAGCGGTTACAATGAGCAGTTCTTC. Amino acid sequence: CASSQDGTSGYNEQFF.

V and J are TRBV6-1 and TRBJ2-1; TRBD1 might be the D (5 bases). V was trimmed by 6 bases and J by 1 base, leaving 13 bases between them. There are 15 residues in the CDR3. Germline values: CDR1 MNHNS, CDR2 SASEGT. CDR3 in DNA: TGTGCCAGCAGGTCAGGGATAGAGTCCTACAATGAGCAGTTCTTC. Protein sequence: CASRSGIESYNEQFF.

This chain joins TRBV5-1 and TRBJ2-2; TRBD1 matches at 9 bases. After removal of 0 bases from V and 6 bases from J, the junction contained 9 bases not matched to a gene. CDR1 and CDR2 from the germline V gene are SGHRS and YFSETQ. CDR3 size: 17 residues. CDR3 DNA: TGCGCCAGCAGCTTGGGGGCAGGGACAGGGATTCCCGGGGAGCTGTTTTTT. Its translation is CASSLGAGTGIPGELFF.

In this sample, this clone turned up once. This sequence joins TRBV28 and TRBJ2-7, with 8 nucleotides matching TRBD1. J was trimmed by 6 bases and V by 3 bases; bases with no gene match: 7. Germline lookup yields CDR1 MDHEN and CDR2 SYDVKM. CDR3 size: 14 residues. In nucleotides, the CDR3 is TGTGCCAGCAGTTTGAGCCAGGGGGCAGGCGAGCAGTACTTC. It translates to CASSLSQGAGEQYF.

The chain couples TRBV6-6 to TRBJ1-2; no clear D gene. The CDR3 is 14 amino acids. Trimming took off 7 bases at V and 1 base at J, with 13 bases between the two ends. The germline CDR1 and CDR2 sequences are MNHNY and SVGAGI (reference sequence). The CDR3 nucleotides read TGTGCCAGCACCTATACGAGTAGTAACTATGGCTACACCTTC. Its protein is CASTYTSSNYGYTF.

The chain carries TRBV7-3 and TRBJ1-2; TRBD1 matches 10 bases. The CDR3 covers 16 residues. In germline, CDR1 is SGHTA, CDR2 FQGTGA. Trimming cost V 2 bases and J 4 bases; bases outside gene matches: 7. For the CDR3, the DNA is TGTGCCAGCAGCTTAGCAGACAGGGGGCGCGTCTATGGCTACACCTTC. Amino acid sequence: CASSLADRGRVYGYTF.

This clone was counted between two and nine times. The J gene is TRBJ1-2, the V gene TRBV5-6; 10 bases match TRBD1. The CDR3 contains 17 residues. Germline CDR1 reads SGHDT; CDR2 reads YYEEEE. V trimming: 4 bases; J trimming: 8 bases; junction bases outside the gene matches: 17. The CDR3 sequence is CASSPRGTGAPSQGYTF. CDR3 in DNA: TGTGCCAGCAGCCCACGAGGGACAGGGGCCCCCTCCCAGGGCTACACCTTC.

This sequence joins TRBV29-1 and TRBJ2-2, with D possibly TRBD1 on 6 matching bases. Germline assignment: CDR1 SQVTM and CDR2 ANQGSEA. Trimming stripped 7 bases from V and 1 base from J, with 10 bases between. The CDR3 extends over 13 amino acids. As DNA, the CDR3 is TGCAGCGGGACGGGACAGAACACCGGGGAGCTGTTTTTT. Residues: CSGTGQNTGELFF.

This sequence joins TRBV7-2 and TRBJ1-5, with D unresolved. Deletions cut 5 bases from V and 9 bases from J, with 14 bases between. The CDR3 length is 13 residues. Per the germline V gene, CDR1 is SGHTA and CDR2 is FQGNSA. The CDR3 spells CASSPTTQRPQHF. CDR3 DNA sequence: TGTGCCAGCAGCCCTACTACCCAAAGGCCCCAGCATTTT.

V and J are TRBV15 and TRBJ2-1; TRBD1 agrees at 8 bases. The ends lost 1 base at V and 5 bases at J; junction bases unmatched: 7. In germline, CDR1 is LNHNV, CDR2 YYDKDF (reference sequence). The CDR3 has 16 amino acids. CDR3 sequence reads: CATSRGDRGSHNEQFF. CDR3 coding DNA: TGTGCCACCAGCAGAGGAGACAGGGGCTCTCACAATGAGCAGTTCTTC.